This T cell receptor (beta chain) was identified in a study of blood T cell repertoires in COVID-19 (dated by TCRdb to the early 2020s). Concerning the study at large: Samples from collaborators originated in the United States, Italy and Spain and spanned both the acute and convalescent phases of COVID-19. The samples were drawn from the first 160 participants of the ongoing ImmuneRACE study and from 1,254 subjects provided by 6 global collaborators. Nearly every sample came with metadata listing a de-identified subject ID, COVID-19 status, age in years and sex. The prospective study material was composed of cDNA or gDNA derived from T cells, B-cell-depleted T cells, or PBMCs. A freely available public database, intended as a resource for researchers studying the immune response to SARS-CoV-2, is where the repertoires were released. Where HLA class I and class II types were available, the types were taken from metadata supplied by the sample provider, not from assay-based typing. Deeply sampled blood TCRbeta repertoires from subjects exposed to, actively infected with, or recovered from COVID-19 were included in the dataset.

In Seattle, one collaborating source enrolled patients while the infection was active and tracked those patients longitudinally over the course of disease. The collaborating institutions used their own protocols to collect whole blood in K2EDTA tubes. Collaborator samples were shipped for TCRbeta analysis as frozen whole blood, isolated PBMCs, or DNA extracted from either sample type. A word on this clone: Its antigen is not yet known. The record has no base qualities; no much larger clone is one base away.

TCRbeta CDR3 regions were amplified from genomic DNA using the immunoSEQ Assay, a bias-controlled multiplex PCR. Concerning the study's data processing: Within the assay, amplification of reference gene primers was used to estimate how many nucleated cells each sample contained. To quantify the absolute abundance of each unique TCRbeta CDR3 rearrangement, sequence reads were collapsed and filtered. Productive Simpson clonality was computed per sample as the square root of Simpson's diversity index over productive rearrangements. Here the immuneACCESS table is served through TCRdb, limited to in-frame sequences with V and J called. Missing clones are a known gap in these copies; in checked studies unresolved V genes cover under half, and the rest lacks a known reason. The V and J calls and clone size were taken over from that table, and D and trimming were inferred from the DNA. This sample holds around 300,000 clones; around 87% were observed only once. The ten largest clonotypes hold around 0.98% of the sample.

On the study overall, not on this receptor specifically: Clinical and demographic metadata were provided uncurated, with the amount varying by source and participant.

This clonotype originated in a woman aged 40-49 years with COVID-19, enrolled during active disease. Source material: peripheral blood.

The CDR3 is CASSQQLAGEGNEQFF. DNA sequence: TGCGCCAGCAGCCAACAACTAGCGGGAGAAGGGAATGAGCAGTTCTTC. Recombination linked TRBV4-3 to TRBJ2-1; TRBD2 lines up with 11 middle nucleotides. V has 2 bases trimmed and J has 7 bases trimmed; junction bases matching no gene number 7. Spanning cysteine to phenylalanine, the CDR3 consists of 16 amino acids. Just the 48-base CDR3 DNA is kept, in frame starting at base 1. The germline V gene yields LGHNA for CDR1 and YSLEER for CDR2.